This T cell receptor (beta chain) was identified during a study of cytomegalovirus exposure and HLA in healthy donors. Study-level background: Most donors, 81% of a few hundred genotyped, fell in the Caucasian-associated ancestry cluster. Study-level results: Sequencing depth across donors, presence/absence analyses assumed, was roughly uniform. V- and J-gene trimming in TCR beta was tied to a missense DCLRE1C variant by an analysis performed later.

A word on this clone: Antigen specificity is unknown.

The primer mix had 60 Vbeta and 13 Jbeta primers. Sequenced by immunoSEQ multiplex PCR; TCRdb stores in-frame clones only, minus some. In total, the table holds 50,000 to 75,000 clones. This clonotype was obtained from a woman aged 18-35 years in good health and CMV-seronegative. Sample: PBMCs.

CDR3 coding DNA: TGCAGTGCCGCATCGGTCGACGAGCAGTACTTC. This encodes CSAASVDEQYF. The chain uses TRBV20-1 and TRBJ2-7; D not certain. The CDR3 consists of 11 residues. Germline V CDR1 and CDR2: DFQATT, SNEGSKA (reference sequence). V lost 6 bases to trimming and J lost 5 bases, with 11 bases between them.